This T cell receptor (beta chain) was sequenced during a study of radiation and T cells in renal cell carcinoma. Study-wide points: Pretreatment tumor biopsies were lacking, so baseline clonotypes are unknown.

Time point: blood 2 weeks post-SBRT. Treatment of the sample: 15 Gy SBRT to primary tumor, nephrectomy 4 weeks later. Serial blood draws occurred at baseline and 2 and 4 weeks post-SBRT. The patient's renal cell carcinoma had clear cell pathology. Assay: immunoSEQ multiplex PCR; the TCRdb copy retains only in-frame clones and omits some. The sample has 100,000 to 150,000 clones; about 88% are singletons. Note on this clone: What it binds is unknown.

Trimming took 2 bases from V and 4 from J, leaving 7 bases between them. Germline V gives CDR1 MRHNA, CDR2 SNTAGT. The CDR3 consists of 13 residues. Sequencing used blood, obtained from a patient whose treatment included radiotherapy and nephrectomy. The chain joins TRBV6-4 to TRBJ2-3; no definite D call. The source is a woman between 65 and 79 years old with renal cell carcinoma. The CDR3 reads CASSDERADTQYF. The DNA of the CDR3 is TGTGCCAGCAGTGACGAGCGAGCAGATACGCAGTATTTT.